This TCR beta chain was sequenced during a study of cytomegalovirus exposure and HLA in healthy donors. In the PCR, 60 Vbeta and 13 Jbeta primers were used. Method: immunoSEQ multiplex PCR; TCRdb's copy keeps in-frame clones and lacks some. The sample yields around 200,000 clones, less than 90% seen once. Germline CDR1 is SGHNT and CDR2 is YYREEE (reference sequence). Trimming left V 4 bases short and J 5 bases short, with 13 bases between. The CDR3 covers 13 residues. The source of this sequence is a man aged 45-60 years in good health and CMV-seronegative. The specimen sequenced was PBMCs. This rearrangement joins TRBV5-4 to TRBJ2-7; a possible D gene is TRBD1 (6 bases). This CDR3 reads CASSNRVEHEQYF. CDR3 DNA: TGTGCCAGCAGCAACAGGGTAGAGCACGAGCAGTACTTC.